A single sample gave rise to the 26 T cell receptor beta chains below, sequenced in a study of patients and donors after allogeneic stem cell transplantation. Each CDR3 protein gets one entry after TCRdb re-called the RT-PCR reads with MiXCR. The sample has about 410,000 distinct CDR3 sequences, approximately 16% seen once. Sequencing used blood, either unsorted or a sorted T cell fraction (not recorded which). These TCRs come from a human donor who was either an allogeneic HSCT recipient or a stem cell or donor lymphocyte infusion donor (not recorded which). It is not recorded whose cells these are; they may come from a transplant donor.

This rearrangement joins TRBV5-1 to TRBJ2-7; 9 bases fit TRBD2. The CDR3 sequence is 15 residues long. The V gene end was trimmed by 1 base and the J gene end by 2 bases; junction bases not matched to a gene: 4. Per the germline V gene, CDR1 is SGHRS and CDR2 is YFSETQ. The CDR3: CASSLYSGGAYEQYF. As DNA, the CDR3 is TGCGCCAGCAGCTTGTATAGCGGGGGTGCCTACGAGCAGTACTTC.

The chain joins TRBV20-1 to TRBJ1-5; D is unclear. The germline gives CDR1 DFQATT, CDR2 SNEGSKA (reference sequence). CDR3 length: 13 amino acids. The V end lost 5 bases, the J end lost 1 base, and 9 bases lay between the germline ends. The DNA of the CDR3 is TGCAGTGCTCCTGATGAGAGCAATCAGCCCCAGCATTTT. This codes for CSAPDESNQPQHF.

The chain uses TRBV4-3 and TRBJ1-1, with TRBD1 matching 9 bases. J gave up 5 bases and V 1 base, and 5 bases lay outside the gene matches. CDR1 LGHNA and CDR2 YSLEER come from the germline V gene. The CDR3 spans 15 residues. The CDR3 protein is CASSQAWDRATEAFF. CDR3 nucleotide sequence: TGCGCCAGCAGCCAAGCTTGGGACAGGGCGACTGAAGCTTTCTTT.

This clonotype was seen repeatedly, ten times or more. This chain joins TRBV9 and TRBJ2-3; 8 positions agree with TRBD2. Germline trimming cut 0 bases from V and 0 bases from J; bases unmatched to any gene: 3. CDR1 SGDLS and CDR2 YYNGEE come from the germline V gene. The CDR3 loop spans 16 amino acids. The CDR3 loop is CASSVGSSGSTDTQYF. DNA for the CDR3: TGTGCCAGCAGCGTAGGGTCTAGCGGGAGCACAGATACGCAGTATTTT. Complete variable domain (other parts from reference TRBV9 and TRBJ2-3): DSGVTQTPKHLITATGQRVTLRCSPRSGDLSVYWYQQSLDQGLQFLIQYYNGEERAKGNILERFSAQQFPDLHSELNLSSLELGDSALYFCASSVGSSGSTDTQYFGPGTRLTVL.

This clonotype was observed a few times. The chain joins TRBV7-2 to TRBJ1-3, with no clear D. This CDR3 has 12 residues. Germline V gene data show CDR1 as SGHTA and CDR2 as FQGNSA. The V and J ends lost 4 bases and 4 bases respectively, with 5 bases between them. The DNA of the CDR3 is TGTGCCAGCAGCTCACTCGGAAACACCATATATTTT. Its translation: CASSSLGNTIYF. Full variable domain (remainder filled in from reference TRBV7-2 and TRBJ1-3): GAGVSQSPSNKVTEKGKDVELRCDPISGHTALYWYRQSLGQGLEFLIYFQGNSAPDKSGLPSDRFSAERTGGSVSTLTIQRTQQEDSAVYLCASSSLGNTIYFGEGSWLTVV.

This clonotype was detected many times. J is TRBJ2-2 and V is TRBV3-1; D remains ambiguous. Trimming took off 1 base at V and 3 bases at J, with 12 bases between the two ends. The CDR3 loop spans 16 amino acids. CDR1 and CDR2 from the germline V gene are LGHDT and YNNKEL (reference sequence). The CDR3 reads CASSQVVQIHTGELFF. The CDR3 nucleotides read TGTGCCAGCAGCCAAGTAGTTCAGATCCACACCGGGGAGCTGTTTTTT.

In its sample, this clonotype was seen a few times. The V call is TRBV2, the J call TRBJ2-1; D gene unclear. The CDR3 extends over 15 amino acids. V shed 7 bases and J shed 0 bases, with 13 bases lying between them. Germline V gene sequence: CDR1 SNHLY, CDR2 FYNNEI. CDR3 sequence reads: CASIEGRSSYNEQFF. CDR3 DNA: TGTGCCAGCATCGAAGGGCGTAGCTCCTACAATGAGCAGTTCTTC.

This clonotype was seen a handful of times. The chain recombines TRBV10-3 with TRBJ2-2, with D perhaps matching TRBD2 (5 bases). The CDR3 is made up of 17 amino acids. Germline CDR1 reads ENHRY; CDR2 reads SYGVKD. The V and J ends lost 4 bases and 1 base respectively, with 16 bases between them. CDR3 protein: CAISATPSGLNTGELFF. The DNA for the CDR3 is TGTGCCATCAGTGCCACTCCCTCGGGGTTGAACACCGGGGAGCTGTTTTTT.

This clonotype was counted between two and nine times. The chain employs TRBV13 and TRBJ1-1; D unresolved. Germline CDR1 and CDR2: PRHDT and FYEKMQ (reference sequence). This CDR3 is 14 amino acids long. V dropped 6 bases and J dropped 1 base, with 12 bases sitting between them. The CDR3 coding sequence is TGTGCCAGCAGTCCAAATCTGGGGAACACTGAAGCTTTCTTT. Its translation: CASSPNLGNTEAFF.

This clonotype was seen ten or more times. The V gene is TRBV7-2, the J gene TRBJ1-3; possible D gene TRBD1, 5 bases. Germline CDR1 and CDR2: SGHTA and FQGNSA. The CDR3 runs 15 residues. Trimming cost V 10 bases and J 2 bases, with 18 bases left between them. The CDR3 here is CATKEVGTPGNTIYF. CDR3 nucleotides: TGTGCCACCAAGGAAGTCGGGACGCCTGGAAACACCATATATTTT.

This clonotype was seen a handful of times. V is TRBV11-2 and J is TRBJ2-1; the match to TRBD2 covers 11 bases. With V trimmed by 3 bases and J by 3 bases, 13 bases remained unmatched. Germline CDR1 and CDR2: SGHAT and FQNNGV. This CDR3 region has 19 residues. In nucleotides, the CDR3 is TGTGCCAGCAGCTTCCGACTCCGACTAGCGGGATTGAGCTACAATGAGCAGTTCTTC. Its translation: CASSFRLRLAGLSYNEQFF.

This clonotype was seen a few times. This CDR3 is CASSLKGTSGVNEQFF. The CDR3 nucleotides are TGTGCCAGCAGCTTGAAGGGGACTAGCGGGGTTAATGAGCAGTTCTTC. The V gene is TRBV7-3, the J gene TRBJ2-1; TRBD2 matches 13 bases. Germline CDR1 SGHTA, CDR2 FQGTGA. J was trimmed by 7 bases and V by 3 bases; bases with no gene match: 6. The CDR3 runs to 16 residues.

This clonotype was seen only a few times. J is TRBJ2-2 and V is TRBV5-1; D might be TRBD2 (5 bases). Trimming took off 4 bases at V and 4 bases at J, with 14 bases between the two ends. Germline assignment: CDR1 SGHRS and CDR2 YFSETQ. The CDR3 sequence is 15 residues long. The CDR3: CASSPYSEGTGELFF. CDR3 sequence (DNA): TGCGCCAGCAGCCCCTACAGCGAGGGCACCGGGGAGCTGTTTTTT.

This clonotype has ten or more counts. The CDR3 region is CATSLRDGAGELFF. CDR3 bases: TGTGCCACCTCACTCAGGGACGGGGCCGGGGAGCTGTTTTTT. The chain has TRBV15 and TRBJ2-2, with D tentatively TRBD1 or TRBD2 (5 bases each). The CDR3 has 14 amino acids. CDR1 and CDR2 (germline): LNHNV, YYDKDF (reference sequence). Between the trimmed V and J ends, which lost 8 bases and 6 bases, there was a span of 16 bases.

Here the CDR3 reads CASSSGTSGGHTGELFF. The CDR3 region has the DNA TGTGCCAGCAGCTCAGGGACTAGCGGGGGGCACACCGGGGAGCTGTTTTTT. The gene calls are TRBV7-2 and TRBJ2-2; 15 nucleotides agree with TRBD2. The germline V gene has CDR1 SGHTA and CDR2 FQGNSA. Trimming took 4 bases from V and 3 from J; bases not matched to a gene: 3. The CDR3 is 17 amino acids.

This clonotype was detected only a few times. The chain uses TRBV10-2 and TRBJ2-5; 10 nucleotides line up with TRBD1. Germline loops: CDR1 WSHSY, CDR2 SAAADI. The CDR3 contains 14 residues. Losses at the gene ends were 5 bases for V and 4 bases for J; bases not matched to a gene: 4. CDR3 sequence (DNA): TGCGCCAGCAGTTGGGACAGGGGAAGAGAGACCCAGTACTTC. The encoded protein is CASSWDRGRETQYF.

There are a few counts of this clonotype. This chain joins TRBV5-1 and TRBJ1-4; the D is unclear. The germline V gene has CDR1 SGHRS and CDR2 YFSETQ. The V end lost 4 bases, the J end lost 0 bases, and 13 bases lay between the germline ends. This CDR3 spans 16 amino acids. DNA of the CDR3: TGCGCCAGCAGCCGACTAGGAGATGCAACTAATGAAAAACTGTTTTTT. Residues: CASSRLGDATNEKLFF. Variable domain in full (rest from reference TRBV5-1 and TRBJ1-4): KAGVTQTPRYLIKTRGQQVTLSCSPISGHRSVSWYQQTPGQGLQFLFEYFSETQRNKGNFPGRFSGRQFSNSRSEMNVSTLELGDSALYLCASSRLGDATNEKLFFGSGTQLSVL.

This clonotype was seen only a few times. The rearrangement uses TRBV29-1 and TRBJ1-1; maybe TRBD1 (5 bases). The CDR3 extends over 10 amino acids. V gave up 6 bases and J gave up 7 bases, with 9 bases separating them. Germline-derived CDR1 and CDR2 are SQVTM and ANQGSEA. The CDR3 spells CSVSGGEAFF. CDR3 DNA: TGCAGCGTCTCCGGGGGTGAAGCTTTCTTT.

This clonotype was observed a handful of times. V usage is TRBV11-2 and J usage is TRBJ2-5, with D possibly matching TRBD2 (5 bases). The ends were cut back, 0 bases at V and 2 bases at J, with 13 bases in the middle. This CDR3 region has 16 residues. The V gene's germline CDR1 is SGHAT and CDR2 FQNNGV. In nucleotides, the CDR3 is TGTGCCAGCAGCTTAGAGGCGGGCTGGAAGCAAGAGACCCAGTACTTC. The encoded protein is CASSLEAGWKQETQYF.

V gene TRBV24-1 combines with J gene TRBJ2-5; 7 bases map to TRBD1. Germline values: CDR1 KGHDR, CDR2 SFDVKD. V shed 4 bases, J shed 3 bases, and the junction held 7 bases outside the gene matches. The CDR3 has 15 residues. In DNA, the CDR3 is TGTGCCACCAGTGACCCCCCGACAGGGAAAGAGACCCAGTACTTC. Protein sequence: CATSDPPTGKETQYF.

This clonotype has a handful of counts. The CDR3 loop reads CSAADRGKDGYTF. The CDR3 nucleotides read TGCAGTGCTGCGGACAGGGGGAAGGACGGCTACACCTTC. The chain carries TRBV20-1 and TRBJ1-2; 10 bases line up with TRBD1. The V gene's germline CDR1 is DFQATT and CDR2 SNEGSKA (reference sequence). The CDR3 sequence is 13 residues long. V lost 5 bases and J lost 8; bases outside the gene matches: 8.

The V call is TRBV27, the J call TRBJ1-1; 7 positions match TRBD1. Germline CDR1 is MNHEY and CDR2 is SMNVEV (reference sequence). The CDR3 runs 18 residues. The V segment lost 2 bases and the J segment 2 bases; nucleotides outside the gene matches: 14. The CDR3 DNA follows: TGTGCCAGCAGTTTAAAAGGGGGCTACAAGAAGATCAACACTGAAGCTTTCTTT. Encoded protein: CASSLKGGYKKINTEAFF.

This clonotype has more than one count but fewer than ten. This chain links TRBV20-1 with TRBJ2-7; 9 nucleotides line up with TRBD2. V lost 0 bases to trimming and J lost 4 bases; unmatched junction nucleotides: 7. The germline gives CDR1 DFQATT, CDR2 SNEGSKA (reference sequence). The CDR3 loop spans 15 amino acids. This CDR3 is CSARDRVGLAYEQYF. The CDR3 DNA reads TGCAGTGCTAGAGATCGGGTGGGACTAGCTTACGAGCAGTACTTC.

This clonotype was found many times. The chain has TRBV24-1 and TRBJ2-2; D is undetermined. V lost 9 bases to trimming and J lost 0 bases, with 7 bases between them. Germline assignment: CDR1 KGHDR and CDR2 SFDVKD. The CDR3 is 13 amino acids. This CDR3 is CATQRTNTGELFF. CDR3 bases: TGTGCCACCCAGAGGACGAACACCGGGGAGCTGTTTTTT.

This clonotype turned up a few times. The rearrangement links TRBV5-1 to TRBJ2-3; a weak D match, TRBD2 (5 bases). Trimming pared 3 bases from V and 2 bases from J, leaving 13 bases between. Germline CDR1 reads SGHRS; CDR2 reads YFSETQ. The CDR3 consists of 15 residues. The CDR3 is CASSSEESSTDTQYF. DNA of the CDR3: TGCGCCAGCAGCTCGGAGGAATCCTCCACAGATACGCAGTATTTT.

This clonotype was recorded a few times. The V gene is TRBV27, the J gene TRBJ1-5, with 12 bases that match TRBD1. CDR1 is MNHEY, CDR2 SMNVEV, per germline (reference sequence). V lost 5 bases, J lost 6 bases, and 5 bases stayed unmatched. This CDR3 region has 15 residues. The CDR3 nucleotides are TGTGCCAGCAGTGGGACAGGGGGCGCGGGTCAGCCCCAGCATTTT. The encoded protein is CASSGTGGAGQPQHF.